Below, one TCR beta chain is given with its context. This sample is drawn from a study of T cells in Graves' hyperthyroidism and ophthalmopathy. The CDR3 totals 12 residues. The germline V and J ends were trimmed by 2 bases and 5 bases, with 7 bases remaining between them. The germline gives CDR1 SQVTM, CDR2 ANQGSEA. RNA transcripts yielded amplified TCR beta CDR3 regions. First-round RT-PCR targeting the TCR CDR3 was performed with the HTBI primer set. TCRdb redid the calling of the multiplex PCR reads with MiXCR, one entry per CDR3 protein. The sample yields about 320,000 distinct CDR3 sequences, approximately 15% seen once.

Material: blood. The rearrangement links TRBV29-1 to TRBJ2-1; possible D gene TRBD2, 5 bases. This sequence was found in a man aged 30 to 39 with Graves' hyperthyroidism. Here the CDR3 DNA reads TGCAGCGTTGAATTCGGGGACAATGAGCAGTTCTTC. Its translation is CSVEFGDNEQFF.